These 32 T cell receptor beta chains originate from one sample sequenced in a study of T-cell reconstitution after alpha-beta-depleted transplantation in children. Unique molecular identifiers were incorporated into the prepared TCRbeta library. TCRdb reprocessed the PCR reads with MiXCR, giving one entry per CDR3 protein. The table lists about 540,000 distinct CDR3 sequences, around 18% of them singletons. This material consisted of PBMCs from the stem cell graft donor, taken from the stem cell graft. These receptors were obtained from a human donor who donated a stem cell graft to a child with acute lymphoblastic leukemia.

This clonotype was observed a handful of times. CDR3: CASSSLTGGTDTQYF. In DNA form, the CDR3 reads TGTGCCAGCAGTTCACTGACAGGGGGGACAGATACGCAGTATTTT. V gene TRBV6-5 combines with J gene TRBJ2-3; the match to TRBD1 covers 9 bases. Per germline, CDR1 MNHEY and CDR2 SVGAGI. With V trimmed by 4 bases and J by 3 bases, 5 bases remained unmatched. The CDR3 loop spans 15 amino acids.

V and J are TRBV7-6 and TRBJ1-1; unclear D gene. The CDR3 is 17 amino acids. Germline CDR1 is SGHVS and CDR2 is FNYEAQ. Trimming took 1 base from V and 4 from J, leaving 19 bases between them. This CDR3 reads CASSLGPGRTRGTEAFF. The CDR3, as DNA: TGTGCCAGCAGCTTAGGGCCCGGACGAACCCGGGGCACTGAAGCTTTCTTT.

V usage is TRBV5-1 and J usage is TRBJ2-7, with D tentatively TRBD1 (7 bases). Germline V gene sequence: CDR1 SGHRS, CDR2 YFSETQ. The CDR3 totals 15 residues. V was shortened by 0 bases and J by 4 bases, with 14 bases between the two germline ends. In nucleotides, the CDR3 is TGCGCCAGCAGCTTGGTTCCAGGGGGGACGTACGAGCAGTACTTC. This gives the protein CASSLVPGGTYEQYF.

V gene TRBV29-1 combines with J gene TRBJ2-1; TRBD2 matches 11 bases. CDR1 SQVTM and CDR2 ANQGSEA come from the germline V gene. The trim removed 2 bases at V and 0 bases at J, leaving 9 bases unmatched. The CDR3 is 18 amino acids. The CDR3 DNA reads TGCAGCGTTGAACTTGCGGGACTAGCGGCGAGCTCCTACAATGAGCAGTTCTTC. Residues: CSVELAGLAASSYNEQFF.

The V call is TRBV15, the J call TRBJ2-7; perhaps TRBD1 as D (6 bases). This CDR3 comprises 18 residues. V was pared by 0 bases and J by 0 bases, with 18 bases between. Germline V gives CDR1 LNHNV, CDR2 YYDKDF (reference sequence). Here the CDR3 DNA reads TGTGCCACCAGCAGAGAAGAACTCCAAGGGGACATCTCCTACGAGCAGTACTTC. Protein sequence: CATSREELQGDISYEQYF.

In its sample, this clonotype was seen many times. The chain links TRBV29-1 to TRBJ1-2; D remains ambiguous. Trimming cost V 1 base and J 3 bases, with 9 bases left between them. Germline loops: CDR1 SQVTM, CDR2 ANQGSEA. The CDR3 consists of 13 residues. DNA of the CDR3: TGCAGCGTTGAAGCAACCGCGGACTATGGCTACACCTTC. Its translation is CSVEATADYGYTF.

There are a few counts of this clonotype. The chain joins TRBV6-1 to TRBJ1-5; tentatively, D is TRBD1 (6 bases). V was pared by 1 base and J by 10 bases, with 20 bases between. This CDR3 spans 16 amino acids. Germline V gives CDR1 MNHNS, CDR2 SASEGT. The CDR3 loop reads CASSEVRGKVWRPQHF. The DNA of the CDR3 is TGTGCCAGCAGTGAAGTGAGGGGGAAGGTGTGGAGACCCCAGCATTTT.

The CDR3 here is CASSLGQGRPEAFF. In DNA, the CDR3 is TGTGCCAGCAGCTTGGGGCAGGGACGTCCGGAAGCTTTCTTT. The V call is TRBV5-6, the J call TRBJ1-1; D may be TRBD1 (5 bases). Germline lookup yields CDR1 SGHDT and CDR2 YYEEEE. The CDR3 contains 14 residues. Trimming removed 0 bases at V and 8 bases at J, with 14 bases between.

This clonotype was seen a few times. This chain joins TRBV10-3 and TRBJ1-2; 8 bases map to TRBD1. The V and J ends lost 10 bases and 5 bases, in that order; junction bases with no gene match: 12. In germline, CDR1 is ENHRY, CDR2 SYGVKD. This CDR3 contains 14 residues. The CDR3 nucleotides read TGTGCCACACTAGAAGGACAGGGAAGGTATGGCTACACCTTC. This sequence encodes CATLEGQGRYGYTF.

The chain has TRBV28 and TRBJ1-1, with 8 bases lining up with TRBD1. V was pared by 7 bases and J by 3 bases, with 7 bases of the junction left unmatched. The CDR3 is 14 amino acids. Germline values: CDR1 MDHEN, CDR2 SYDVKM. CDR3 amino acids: CASNTPDRDTEAFF. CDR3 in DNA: TGTGCCAGCAATACCCCGGACAGGGACACTGAAGCTTTCTTT.

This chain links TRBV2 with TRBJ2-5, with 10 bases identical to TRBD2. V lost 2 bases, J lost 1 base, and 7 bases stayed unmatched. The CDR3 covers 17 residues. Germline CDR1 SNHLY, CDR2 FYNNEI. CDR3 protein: CASSELAGVGFQETQYF. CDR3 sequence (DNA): TGTGCCAGCAGTGAACTAGCGGGAGTGGGCTTCCAAGAGACCCAGTACTTC.

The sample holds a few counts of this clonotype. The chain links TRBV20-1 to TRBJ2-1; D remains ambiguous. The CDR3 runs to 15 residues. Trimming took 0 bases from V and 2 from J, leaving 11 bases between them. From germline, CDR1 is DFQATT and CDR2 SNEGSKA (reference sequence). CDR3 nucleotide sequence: TGCAGTGCTAGAGATCCGTCTAGGGCCTACAATGAGCAGTTCTTC. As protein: CSARDPSRAYNEQFF.

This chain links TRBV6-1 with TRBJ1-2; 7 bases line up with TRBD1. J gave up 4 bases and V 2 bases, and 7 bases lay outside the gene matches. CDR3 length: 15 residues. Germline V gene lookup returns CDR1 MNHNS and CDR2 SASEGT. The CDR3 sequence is CASSENEGQSYGYTF. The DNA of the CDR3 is TGTGCCAGCAGTGAAAACGAGGGACAGAGCTATGGCTACACCTTC.

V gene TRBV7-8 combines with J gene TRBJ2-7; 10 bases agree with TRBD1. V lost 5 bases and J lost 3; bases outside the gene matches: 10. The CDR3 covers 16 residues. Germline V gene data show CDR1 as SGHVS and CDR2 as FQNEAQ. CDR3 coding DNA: TGTGCCAGCAGCAACCGGGACAGGGGATTACACTACGAGCAGTACTTC. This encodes CASSNRDRGLHYEQYF.

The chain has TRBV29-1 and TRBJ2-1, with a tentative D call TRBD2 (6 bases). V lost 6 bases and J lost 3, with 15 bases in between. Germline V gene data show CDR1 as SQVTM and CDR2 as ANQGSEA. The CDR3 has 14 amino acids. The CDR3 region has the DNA TGCAGCGTCGCGGGACCAAGGGACTACAATGAGCAGTTCTTC. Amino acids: CSVAGPRDYNEQFF.

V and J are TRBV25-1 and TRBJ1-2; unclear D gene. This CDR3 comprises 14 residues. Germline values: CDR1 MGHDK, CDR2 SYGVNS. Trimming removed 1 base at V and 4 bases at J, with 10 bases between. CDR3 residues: CASSELSRSYGYTF. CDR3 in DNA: TGTGCCAGCAGTGAATTAAGTCGTAGCTATGGCTACACCTTC.

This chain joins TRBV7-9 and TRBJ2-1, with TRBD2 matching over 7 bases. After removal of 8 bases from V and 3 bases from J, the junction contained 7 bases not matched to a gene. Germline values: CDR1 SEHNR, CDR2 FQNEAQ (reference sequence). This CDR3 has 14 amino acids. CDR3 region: CASHLAAFYNEQFF. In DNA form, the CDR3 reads TGTGCCAGCCACCTAGCGGCTTTCTACAATGAGCAGTTCTTC.

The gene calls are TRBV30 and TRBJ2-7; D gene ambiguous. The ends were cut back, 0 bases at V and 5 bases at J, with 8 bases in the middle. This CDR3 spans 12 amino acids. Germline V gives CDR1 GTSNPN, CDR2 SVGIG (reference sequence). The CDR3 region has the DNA TGTGCCTGGAGTGTATTAGGGAACGAGCAGTACTTC. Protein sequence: CAWSVLGNEQYF.

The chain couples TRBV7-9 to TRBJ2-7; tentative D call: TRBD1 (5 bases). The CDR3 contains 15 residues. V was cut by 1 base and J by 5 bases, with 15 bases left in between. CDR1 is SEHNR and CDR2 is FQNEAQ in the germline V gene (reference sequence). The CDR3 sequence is CASSLGARWGHEQYF. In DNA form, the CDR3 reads TGTGCCAGCAGCTTAGGAGCCCGTTGGGGCCACGAGCAGTACTTC.

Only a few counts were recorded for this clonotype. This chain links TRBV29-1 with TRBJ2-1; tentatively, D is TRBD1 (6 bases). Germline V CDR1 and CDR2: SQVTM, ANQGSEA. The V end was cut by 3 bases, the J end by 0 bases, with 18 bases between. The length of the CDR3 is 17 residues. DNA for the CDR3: TGCAGCGTTGAGGGGCAGGGGTCTGCCAGCTCCTACAATGAGCAGTTCTTC. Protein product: CSVEGQGSASSYNEQFF.

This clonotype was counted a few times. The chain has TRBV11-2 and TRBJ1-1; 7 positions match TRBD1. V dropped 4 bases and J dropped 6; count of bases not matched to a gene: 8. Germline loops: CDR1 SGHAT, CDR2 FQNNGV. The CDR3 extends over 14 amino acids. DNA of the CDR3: TGTGCCAGCAGCTCCGTCAGGGGGAGAGCTGAAGCTTTCTTT. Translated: CASSSVRGRAEAFF.

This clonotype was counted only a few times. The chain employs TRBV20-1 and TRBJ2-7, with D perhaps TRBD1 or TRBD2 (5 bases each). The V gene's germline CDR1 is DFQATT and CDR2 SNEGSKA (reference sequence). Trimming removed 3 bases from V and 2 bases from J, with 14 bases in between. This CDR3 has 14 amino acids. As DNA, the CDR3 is TGCAGTGCTAGGCCTAGAGGGGCCCCCTACGAGCAGTACTTC. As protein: CSARPRGAPYEQYF.

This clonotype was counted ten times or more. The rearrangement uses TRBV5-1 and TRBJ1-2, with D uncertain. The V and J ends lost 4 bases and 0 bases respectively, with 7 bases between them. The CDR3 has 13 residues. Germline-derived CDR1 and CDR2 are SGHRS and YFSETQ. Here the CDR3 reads CASSNRANYGYTF. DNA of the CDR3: TGCGCCAGCAGCAACCGAGCTAACTATGGCTACACCTTC.

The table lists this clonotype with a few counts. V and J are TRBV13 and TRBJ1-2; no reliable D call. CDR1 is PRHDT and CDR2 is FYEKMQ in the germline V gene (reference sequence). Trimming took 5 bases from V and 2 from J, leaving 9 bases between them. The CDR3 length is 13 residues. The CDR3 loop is CASSQNYNYGYTF. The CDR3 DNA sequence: TGTGCCAGCAGCCAGAACTACAACTATGGCTACACCTTC.

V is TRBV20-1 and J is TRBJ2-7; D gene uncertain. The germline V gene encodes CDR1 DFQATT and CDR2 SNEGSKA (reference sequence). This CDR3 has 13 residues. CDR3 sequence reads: CSAWAFRDYEQYF. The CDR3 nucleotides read TGCAGCGCTTGGGCCTTCCGTGACTACGAGCAGTACTTC.

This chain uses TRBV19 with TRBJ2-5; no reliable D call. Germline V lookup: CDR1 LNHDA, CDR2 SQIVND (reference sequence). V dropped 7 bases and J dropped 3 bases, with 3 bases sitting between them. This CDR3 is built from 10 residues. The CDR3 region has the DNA TGTGCCAGTATTGAAGAGACCCAGTACTTC. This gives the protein CASIEETQYF. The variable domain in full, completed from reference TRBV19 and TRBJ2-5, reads DGGITQSPKYLFRKEGQNVTLSCEQNLNHDAMYWYRQDPGQGLRLIYYSQIVNDFQKGDIAEGYSVSREKKESFPLTVTSAQKNPTAFYLCASIEETQYFGPGTRLLVL.

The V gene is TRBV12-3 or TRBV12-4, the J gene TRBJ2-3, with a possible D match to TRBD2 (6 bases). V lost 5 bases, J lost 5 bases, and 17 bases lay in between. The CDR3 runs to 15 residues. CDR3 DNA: TGTGCCAGCAGTCCAAGAAGCGGGTGGGGAGATACGCAGTATTTT. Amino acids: CASSPRSGWGDTQYF.

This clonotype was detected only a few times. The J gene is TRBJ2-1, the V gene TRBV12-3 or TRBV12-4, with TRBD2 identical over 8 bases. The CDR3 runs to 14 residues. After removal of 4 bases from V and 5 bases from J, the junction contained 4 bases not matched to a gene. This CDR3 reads CASSSPGLDNEQFF. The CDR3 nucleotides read TGTGCCAGCAGTTCCCCGGGACTAGACAATGAGCAGTTCTTC.

The CDR3 DNA follows: TGTGCCAGCAGCCAAGCGCGGACTTCCTACGAGCAGTACTTC. Translation gives CASSQARTSYEQYF. This sequence joins TRBV3-1 and TRBJ2-7; D perhaps matches TRBD2 (5 bases). This CDR3 contains 14 residues. Germline V gives CDR1 LGHDT, CDR2 YNNKEL (reference sequence). V lost 1 base and J 1 base, leaving 8 bases between the germline ends.

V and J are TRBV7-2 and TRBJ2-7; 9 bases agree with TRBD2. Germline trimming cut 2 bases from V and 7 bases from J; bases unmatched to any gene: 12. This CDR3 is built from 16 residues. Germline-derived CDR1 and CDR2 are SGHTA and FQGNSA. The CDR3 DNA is TGTGCCAGCAGCTTACGGTTGAGCGGGAGGACGGATGAGCAGTACTTC. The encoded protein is CASSLRLSGRTDEQYF.

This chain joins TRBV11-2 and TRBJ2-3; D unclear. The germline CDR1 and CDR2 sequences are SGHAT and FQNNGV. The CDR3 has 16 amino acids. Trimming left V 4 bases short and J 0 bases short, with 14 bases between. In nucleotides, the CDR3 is TGTGCCAGCAGCTCGCTCAGAGGACCTAGCACAGATACGCAGTATTTT. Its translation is CASSSLRGPSTDTQYF.

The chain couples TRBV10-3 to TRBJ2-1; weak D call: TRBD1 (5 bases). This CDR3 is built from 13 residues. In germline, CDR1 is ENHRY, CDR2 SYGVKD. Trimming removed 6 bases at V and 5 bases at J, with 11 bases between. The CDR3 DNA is TGTGCCATCAGCCGACAGAACGACAATGAGCAGTTCTTC. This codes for CAISRQNDNEQFF.